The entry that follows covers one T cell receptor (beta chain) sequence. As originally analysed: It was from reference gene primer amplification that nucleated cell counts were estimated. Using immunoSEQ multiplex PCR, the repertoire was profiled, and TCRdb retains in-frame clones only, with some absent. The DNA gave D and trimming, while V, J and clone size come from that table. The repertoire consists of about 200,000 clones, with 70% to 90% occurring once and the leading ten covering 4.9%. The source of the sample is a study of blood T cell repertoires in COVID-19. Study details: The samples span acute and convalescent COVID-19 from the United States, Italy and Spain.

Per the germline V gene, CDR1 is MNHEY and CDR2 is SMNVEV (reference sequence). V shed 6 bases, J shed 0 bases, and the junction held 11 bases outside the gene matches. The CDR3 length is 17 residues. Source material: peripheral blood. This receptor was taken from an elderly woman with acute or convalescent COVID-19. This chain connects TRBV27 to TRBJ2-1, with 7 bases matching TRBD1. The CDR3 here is CASSWMTGSSSYNEQFF. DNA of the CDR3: TGTGCCAGCAGCTGGATGACAGGGTCGAGCTCCTACAATGAGCAGTTCTTC.